These 22 T cell receptor beta chains were all obtained from the same sample, sequenced in a study of blood T cell repertoires in COVID-19. Generated by immunoSEQ multiplex PCR, the TCRdb table keeps only in-frame clones and is missing some. The sample yields about 52,000 clones, approximately 85% seen once. What was sequenced was peripheral blood. These TCRs come from an elderly woman with COVID-19, enrolled during active disease.

The chain combines TRBV7-9 with TRBJ2-1; maybe TRBD2 (6 bases). There are 12 residues in the CDR3. Germline-derived CDR1 and CDR2 are SEHNR and FQNEAQ (reference sequence). Trimming left V 5 bases short and J 9 bases short, with 11 bases between. CDR3 sequence: CASSASVVEQFF. Here the CDR3 DNA reads TGTGCCAGCAGCGCTAGCGTCGTTGAGCAGTTCTTC.

The chain uses TRBV24-1 and TRBJ2-7; TRBD1 is a possible D gene (6 bases). Trimming took 5 bases from V and 9 from J, leaving 22 bases between them. Germline V gene lookup returns CDR1 KGHDR and CDR2 SFDVKD. The CDR3 spans 15 residues. CDR3 amino acids: CATSGRECRGCAQYF. CDR3 in DNA: TGTGCCACCAGTGGAAGAGAGTGCAGGGGATGTGCGCAGTACTTC.

The chain employs TRBV9 and TRBJ2-7; 8 bases are a match to TRBD1. The germline gives CDR1 SGDLS, CDR2 YYNGEE. The CDR3 has 15 residues. V lost 4 bases, J lost 1 base, and 7 bases stayed unmatched. Written as DNA, the CDR3 is TGTGCCAGCAGCCCAAGACAGGGGCTATCCTACGAGCAGTACTTC. It is translated as CASSPRQGLSYEQYF.

The chain couples TRBV3-1 (or the pseudogene TRBV3-2) to TRBJ2-5; 8 bases are shared with TRBD1. V shed 4 bases and J 4 bases; nucleotides not matched to a gene: 5. Germline CDR1 LGHDT, CDR2 YNNKEL (reference sequence). The CDR3 contains 14 residues. The CDR3 is CASSPYRGLETQYF. CDR3 in DNA: TGTGCCAGCAGCCCATACAGGGGGTTAGAGACCCAGTACTTC.

V and J are TRBV18 and TRBJ1-3; possibly TRBD1 for D (6 bases). Trimming cost V 4 bases and J 3 bases, with 22 bases left between them. CDR1 is KGHSH and CDR2 is LQKENI in the germline V gene. This CDR3 is built from 18 residues. CDR3 nucleotide sequence: TGTGCCAGCTCACTAAGACCCGGGACAAAATATGGTGGAAACACCATATATTTT. This gives the protein CASSLRPGTKYGGNTIYF.

The chain recombines TRBV11-1 with TRBJ2-3; D may be TRBD2 (6 bases). Germline CDR1 and CDR2: SGHAT and FQDESV (reference sequence). With 5 bases removed from V and 1 base from J, the gap between germline ends came to 7 bases. This CDR3 region has 13 residues. The CDR3 is CASSRGGTDTQYF. CDR3 DNA sequence: TGTGCCAGCAGCCGCGGGGGCACAGATACGCAGTATTTT.

The chain carries TRBV7-9 and TRBJ2-1; D is unclear. The V end was cut by 5 bases, the J end by 10 bases, with 18 bases between. CDR1 is SEHNR, CDR2 FQNEAQ, per germline (reference sequence). The CDR3 has 14 amino acids. The CDR3 DNA reads TGTGCCAGCAGCCAAATCACTACATTAATAGAGCAGTTCTTC. Amino acids: CASSQITTLIEQFF. Filled out from reference TRBV7-9 and TRBJ2-1, the complete variable domain reads DTGVSQNPRHKITKRGQNVTFRCDPISEHNRLYWYRQTLGQGPEFLTYFQNEAQLEKSRLLSDRFSAERPKGSFSTLEIQRTEQGDSAMYLCASSQITTLIEQFFGPGTRLTVL.

The gene calls are TRBV30 and TRBJ2-3, with D perhaps TRBD2 (6 bases). This CDR3 contains 15 residues. Per the germline V gene, CDR1 is GTSNPN and CDR2 is SVGIG (reference sequence). V shed 3 bases and J shed 0 bases, with 13 bases lying between them. The CDR3 nucleotides are TGTGCCTGGAGCCTACTCGGGAGAAGCACAGATACGCAGTATTTT. It translates to CAWSLLGRSTDTQYF.

This clone turned up a few times. J is TRBJ1-1 and V is TRBV7-9; weak D call: TRBD1 (5 bases). CDR3 length: 17 residues. V lost 10 bases and J 0 bases, leaving 24 bases between the germline ends. The germline CDR1 and CDR2 sequences are SEHNR and FQNEAQ (reference sequence). CDR3 sequence (DNA): TGTGCCACCACCAACAGGAGGGGATGGGGTCTGAACACTGAAGCTTTCTTT. It specifies CATTNRRGWGLNTEAFF. The full variable domain, its missing parts supplied by reference TRBV7-9 and TRBJ1-1, is DTGVSQNPRHKITKRGQNVTFRCDPISEHNRLYWYRQTLGQGPEFLTYFQNEAQLEKSRLLSDRFSAERPKGSFSTLEIQRTEQGDSAMYLCATTNRRGWGLNTEAFFGQGTRLTVV.

This sequence joins TRBV12-5 and TRBJ1-2; D is perhaps TRBD1 (6 bases). The CDR3 is 16 amino acids. V was shortened by 0 bases and J by 4 bases, with 15 bases between the two germline ends. CDR1 is LGHNT, CDR2 FRNRAP, per germline. The CDR3 region is CASGLVPDRTFYGYTF. The CDR3 DNA follows: TGTGCTAGTGGTTTGGTACCCGACAGGACCTTCTATGGCTACACCTTC.

The rearrangement uses TRBV7-2 and TRBJ2-2; TRBD2 matches at 10 bases. CDR1 SGHTA and CDR2 FQGNSA come from the germline V gene. The CDR3 totals 17 residues. V was pared by 5 bases and J by 1 base, with 7 bases of the junction left unmatched. CDR3 nucleotides: TGTGCCAGCAGCCTCCTCGGGACTAGCGTGAACACCGGGGAGCTGTTTTTT. Translating gives CASSLLGTSVNTGELFF.

Details on this clone: One junction end disagrees with the germline gene, perhaps due to a read error. The rearrangement joins TRBV4-2 to TRBJ2-3, with TRBD2 matching 7 bases. CDR1 and CDR2 (germline): LGHNA, YNFKEQ. CDR3 length: 15 amino acids. The CDR3 DNA reads as TGTGCCAGCTGCCAAGCGGGAACTTACACAGATACGCAGTATTTT. Its protein is CASCQAGTYTDTQYF.

V gene TRBV6-1 combines with J gene TRBJ1-2; maybe TRBD1 (6 bases). CDR1 is MNHNS, CDR2 SASEGT, per germline. Trimming removed 1 base from V and 2 bases from J, with 14 bases in between. CDR3 length: 16 amino acids. The CDR3 nucleotides are TGTGCCAGCAGTGAAGTATGGGGACAACGAAACTATGGCTACACCTTC. It codes for CASSEVWGQRNYGYTF.

The chain uses TRBV5-1 and TRBJ2-1, with a tentative D call TRBD2 (6 bases). Trimming shortened V by 0 bases and J by 9 bases, and 16 bases separated the two germline ends. Germline V lookup: CDR1 SGHRS, CDR2 YFSETQ. The CDR3 spans 15 residues. The CDR3 nucleotides read TGCGCCAGCAGCTTGGAGGGACTGGCGCGCGGTGAGCAGTTCTTC. This translates into CASSLEGLARGEQFF.

This chain uses TRBV6-5 with TRBJ2-3; 9 nucleotides line up with TRBD1. Germline CDR1 is MNHEY and CDR2 is SVGAGI. The CDR3 runs to 16 residues. V lost 4 bases and J lost 2; bases outside the gene matches: 7. CDR3 region: CASSSTGTGITDTQYF. The CDR3, as DNA: TGTGCCAGCAGTTCAACCGGGACAGGGATCACAGATACGCAGTATTTT.

The CDR3 nucleotides are TGTGCCAGCAGCTTGAGGGTGGAGGCCAGGACCGGGGAGCTGTTTTTT. This codes for CASSLRVEARTGELFF. The chain joins TRBV5-5 to TRBJ2-2, with D tentatively TRBD2 (5 bases). With 1 base removed from V and 5 bases from J, the gap between germline ends came to 15 bases. The CDR3 is made up of 16 amino acids. CDR1 SGHKS and CDR2 YYEKEE come from the germline V gene (reference sequence).

The chain couples TRBV30 to TRBJ1-1; TRBD1 matches at 8 bases. CDR1 GTSNPN and CDR2 SVGIG come from the germline V gene (reference sequence). J was trimmed by 6 bases and V by 7 bases; bases with no gene match: 13. The CDR3 is made up of 14 amino acids. DNA of the CDR3: TGTGCCTCTGATCAGGGGGCGGGTGTCTCTGAAGCTTTCTTT. It specifies CASDQGAGVSEAFF.

The genes are TRBV19 and TRBJ2-1, with D possibly matching TRBD2 (6 bases). Germline CDR1 reads LNHDA; CDR2 reads SQIVND (reference sequence). The length of the CDR3 is 18 residues. V lost 3 bases and J lost 4, with 22 bases in between. The CDR3 region is CASSMGAGGEIIYNEQFF. The CDR3 nucleotides are TGTGCCAGTAGTATGGGAGCGGGTGGAGAGATTATTTACAATGAGCAGTTCTTC.

The V gene is TRBV19, the J gene TRBJ2-1, with unresolved D. The length of the CDR3 is 11 residues. Trimming left V 10 bases short and J 3 bases short, with 7 bases between. Germline loops: CDR1 LNHDA, CDR2 SQIVND (reference sequence). The CDR3 DNA follows: TGTGCCACCCACAACTACAATGAGCAGTTCTTC. It is translated as CATHNYNEQFF.

The gene calls are TRBV30 and TRBJ1-1, with a tentative D call TRBD1 (6 bases). CDR3 size: 13 residues. Germline V CDR1 and CDR2: GTSNPN, SVGIG (reference sequence). V was clipped by 1 base and J by 3 bases, with 9 bases between them. The CDR3 region is CAWSDGGHTEAFF. CDR3 DNA: TGTGCCTGGAGTGACGGGGGGCACACTGAAGCTTTCTTT.

V is TRBV28 and J is TRBJ2-5; 10 bases are shared with TRBD1. Germline V gene data show CDR1 as MDHEN and CDR2 as SYDVKM. V shed 9 bases, J shed 0 bases, and the junction held 4 bases outside the gene matches. This CDR3 is built from 14 residues. The CDR3 DNA is TGTGCCAGTCGACAGGGGGCTTACCAAGAGACCCAGTACTTC. Translating it yields CASRQGAYQETQYF.

The gene calls are TRBV3-1 (or the pseudogene TRBV3-2) and TRBJ1-1; D is perhaps TRBD1 (5 bases). Trimming took 0 bases from V and 6 from J, leaving 11 bases between them. Germline CDR1 and CDR2: LGHDT and YNNKEL (reference sequence). The CDR3 runs 14 residues. DNA of the CDR3: TGTGCCAGCAGCCAAGACAGGGAGGTCTCTGAAGCTTTCTTT. Protein: CASSQDREVSEAFF.